This TCR beta chain is drawn from a study of blood T cell repertoires in COVID-19. The CDR3 has 13 amino acids. V lost 4 bases to trimming and J lost 1 base, with 7 bases between them. The germline CDR1 and CDR2 sequences are LGHDT and YNNKEL (reference sequence). Data came from immunoSEQ multiplex PCR; TCRdb stores just in-frame clones and leaves some out. The sample yields 150,000 to 200,000 clones, roughly 78% seen once. The sequence was obtained from a woman over 75 with active or convalescent COVID-19. Sequenced: peripheral blood. The chain recombines TRBV3-1 (or the pseudogene TRBV3-2) with TRBJ2-5, with a weak D call TRBD2 (5 bases). In nucleotides, the CDR3 is TGTGCCAGCAGCCGGGGAGCCCAAGAGACCCAGTACTTC. It is translated as CASSRGAQETQYF.